The clone carrying this T cell receptor beta chain has at least ten counts. This specimen belongs to a study of blood T cells in healthy people across ages. A second PCR of about 7 to 12 cycles used a sample-barcoded 5' primer and a J-beta primer mix. MiXCR, applied by TCRdb to the 5' RACE reads, yields one record per CDR3 protein. The sample yields 850,000 to 950,000 distinct CDR3 sequences, around 30% seen once. This CDR3 has 13 amino acids. Germline V gene lookup returns CDR1 SQVTM and CDR2 ANQGSEA. The V gene lost 5 bases and the J gene lost 1 base, with 10 bases spanning the gap. Material for sequencing was blood. J is TRBJ2-3 and V is TRBV29-1; D may be TRBD2 (6 bases). The sequence was obtained from a woman older than 75 in good health. CDR3 region: CSVWGVGTDTQYF. CDR3 DNA: TGCAGCGTTTGGGGGGTCGGCACAGATACGCAGTATTTT.